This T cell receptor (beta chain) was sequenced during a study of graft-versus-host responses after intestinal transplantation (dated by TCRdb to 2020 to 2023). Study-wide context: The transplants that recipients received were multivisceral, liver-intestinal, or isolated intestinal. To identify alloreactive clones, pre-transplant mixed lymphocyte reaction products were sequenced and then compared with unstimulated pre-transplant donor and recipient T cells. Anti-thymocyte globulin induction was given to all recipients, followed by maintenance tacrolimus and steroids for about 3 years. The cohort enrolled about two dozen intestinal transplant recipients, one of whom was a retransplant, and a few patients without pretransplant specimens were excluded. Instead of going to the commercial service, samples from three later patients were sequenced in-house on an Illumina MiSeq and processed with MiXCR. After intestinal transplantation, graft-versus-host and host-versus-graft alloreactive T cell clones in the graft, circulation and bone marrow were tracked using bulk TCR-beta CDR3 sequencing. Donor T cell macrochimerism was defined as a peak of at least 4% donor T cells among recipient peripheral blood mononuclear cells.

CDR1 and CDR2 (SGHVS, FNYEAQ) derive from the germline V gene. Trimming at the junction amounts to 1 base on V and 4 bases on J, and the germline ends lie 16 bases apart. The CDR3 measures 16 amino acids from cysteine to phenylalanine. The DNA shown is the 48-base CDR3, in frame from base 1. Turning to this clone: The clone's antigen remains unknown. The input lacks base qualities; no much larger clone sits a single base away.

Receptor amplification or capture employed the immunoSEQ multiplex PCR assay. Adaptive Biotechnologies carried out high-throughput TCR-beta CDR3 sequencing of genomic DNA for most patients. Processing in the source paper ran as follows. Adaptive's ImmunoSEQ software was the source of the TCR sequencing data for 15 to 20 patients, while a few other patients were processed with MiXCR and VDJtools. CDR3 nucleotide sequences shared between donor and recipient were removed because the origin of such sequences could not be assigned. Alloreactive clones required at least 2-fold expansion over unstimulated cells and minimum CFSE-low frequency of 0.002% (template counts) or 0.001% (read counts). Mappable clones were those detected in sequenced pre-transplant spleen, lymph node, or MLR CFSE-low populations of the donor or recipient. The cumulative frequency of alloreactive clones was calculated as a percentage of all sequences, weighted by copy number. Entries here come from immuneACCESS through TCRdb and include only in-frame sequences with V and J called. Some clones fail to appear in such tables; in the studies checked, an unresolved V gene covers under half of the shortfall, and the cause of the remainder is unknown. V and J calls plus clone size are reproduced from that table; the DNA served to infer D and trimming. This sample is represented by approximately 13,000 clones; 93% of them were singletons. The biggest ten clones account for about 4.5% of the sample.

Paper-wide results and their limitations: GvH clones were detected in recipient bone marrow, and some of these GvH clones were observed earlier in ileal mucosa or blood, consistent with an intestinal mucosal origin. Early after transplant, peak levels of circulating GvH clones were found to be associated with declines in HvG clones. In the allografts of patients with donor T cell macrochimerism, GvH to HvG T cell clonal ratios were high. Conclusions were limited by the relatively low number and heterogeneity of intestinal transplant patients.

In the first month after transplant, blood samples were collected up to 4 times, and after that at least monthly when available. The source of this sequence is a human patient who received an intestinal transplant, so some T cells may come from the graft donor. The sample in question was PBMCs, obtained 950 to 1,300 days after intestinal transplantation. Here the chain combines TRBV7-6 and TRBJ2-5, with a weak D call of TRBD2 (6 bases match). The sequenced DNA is TGTGCCAGCAGCTTAGGGGGAGACGGAGGGGTAGAGACCCAGTACTTC. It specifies CASSLGGDGGVETQYF. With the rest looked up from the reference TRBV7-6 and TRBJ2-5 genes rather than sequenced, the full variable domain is GAGVSQSPRYKVTKRGQDVALRCDPISGHVSLYWYRQALGQGPEFLTYFNYEAQQDKSGLPNDRFSAERPEGSISTLTIQRTEQRDSAMYRCASSLGGDGGVETQYFGPGTRLLVL.